These 29 T cell receptor beta chains share one sample of origin, sequenced in a study of PD-1 blockade in classical Hodgkin lymphoma. Only in-frame clones appear in the TCRdb table, and some are missing; sequencing was by immunoSEQ multiplex PCR. The data contain 25,000 to 40,000 clones, around four fifths of them singletons. Every patient was affected by relapse after autologous stem cell transplantation, while exposure to brentuximab vedotin was not uniform. The material sequenced was peripheral blood mononuclear cells (PBMCs), taken at baseline. The receptors originated from a human donor with classical Hodgkin lymphoma.

This chain uses TRBV19 with TRBJ2-3; no clear D gene. The ends were cut back, 3 bases at V and 0 bases at J, with 13 bases in the middle. Germline values: CDR1 LNHDA, CDR2 SQIVND (reference sequence). The CDR3 spans 16 residues. For the CDR3, the DNA is TGTGCCAGTAGTATTCCAGGAGCGTCTAGCACAGATACGCAGTATTTT. Protein product: CASSIPGASSTDTQYF.

The chain carries TRBV11-3 and TRBJ1-1; perhaps TRBD1 as D (6 bases). V lost 1 base to trimming and J lost 3 bases, with 9 bases between them. The CDR3 is 14 amino acids. Germline CDR1 reads SGHNT; CDR2 reads YENEEA. The DNA of the CDR3 is TGTGCCAGCAGCTTAGTAGGGGGGTACACTGAAGCTTTCTTT. It specifies CASSLVGGYTEAFF. The complete variable domain, with remaining parts taken from reference TRBV11-3 and TRBJ1-1, reads EAGVVQSPRYKIIEKKQPVAFWCNPISGHNTLYWYLQNLGQGPELLIRYENEEAVDDSQLPKDRFSAERLKGVDSTLKIQPAELGDSAVYLCASSLVGGYTEAFFGQGTRLTVV.

V usage is TRBV5-1 and J usage is TRBJ1-3; 7 positions agree with TRBD1. This CDR3 comprises 14 residues. V was clipped by 5 bases and J by 2 bases; unmatched bases: 4. Germline V gene lookup returns CDR1 SGHRS and CDR2 YFSETQ. This chain's CDR3 is CASRRDRPGNTIYF. DNA for the CDR3: TGCGCCAGCAGAAGGGACAGACCTGGAAACACCATATATTTT.

This sequence joins TRBV2 and TRBJ1-4; no clear D gene. Between the trimmed V and J ends, which lost 2 bases and 3 bases, there was a span of 4 bases. CDR3 length: 13 amino acids. CDR1 SNHLY and CDR2 FYNNEI come from the germline V gene. In DNA form, the CDR3 reads TGTGCCAGCAGTGAACCCCCTAATGAAAAACTGTTTTTT. As protein: CASSEPPNEKLFF.

The chain employs TRBV5-4 and TRBJ2-3, with TRBD2 as a possible D gene (6 bases). Germline V lookup: CDR1 SGHNT, CDR2 YYREEE (reference sequence). The CDR3 length is 16 residues. Trimming cost V 4 bases and J 0 bases, with 15 bases left between them. The CDR3 DNA reads TGTGCCAGCAGCCCCCCCCCGGGGGACAGCACAGATACGCAGTATTTT. Translated, it gives CASSPPPGDSTDTQYF.

The J gene is TRBJ2-7, the V gene TRBV7-2; D not certain. Germline lookup yields CDR1 SGHTA and CDR2 FQGNSA. V shed 0 bases and J shed 9 bases, with 12 bases lying between them. The CDR3 extends over 13 amino acids. CDR3 nucleotide sequence: TGTGCCAGCAGCTTAGCCCAGGCGTCCGGGCAGTACTTC. Translating gives CASSLAQASGQYF.

This rearrangement joins TRBV7-6 to TRBJ1-1, with 8 bases fitting TRBD1. The CDR3 consists of 15 residues. The V gene's germline CDR1 is SGHVS and CDR2 FNYEAQ. The ends lost 5 bases at V and 1 base at J; junction bases unmatched: 6. CDR3 bases: TGTGCCAGCAGCGCCGGACAGGGTTCGAACACTGAAGCTTTCTTT. Its protein product is CASSAGQGSNTEAFF.

The chain combines TRBV7-9 with TRBJ2-2; D is possibly TRBD1 (6 bases). Looked up from germline, CDR1 is SEHNR and CDR2 is FQNEAQ (reference sequence). This CDR3 has 16 amino acids. V lost 5 bases to trimming and J lost 4 bases, with 17 bases between them. The CDR3 DNA follows: TGTGCCAGCAGCCCAGGGGCTAGCTTGATCACCGGGGAGCTGTTTTTT. It encodes CASSPGASLITGELFF. Full variable domain (remainder filled in from reference TRBV7-9 and TRBJ2-2): DTGVSQNPRHKITKRGQNVTFRCDPISEHNRLYWYRQTLGQGPEFLTYFQNEAQLEKSRLLSDRFSAERPKGSFSTLEIQRTEQGDSAMYLCASSPGASLITGELFFGEGSRLTVL.

The chain couples TRBV11-3 to TRBJ2-4; tentative D call: TRBD2 (6 bases). Trimming removed 5 bases from V and 7 bases from J, with 15 bases in between. CDR1 SGHNT and CDR2 YENEEA come from the germline V gene. The CDR3 spans 14 residues. The CDR3 here is CASSPGLEGNIQYF. The DNA of the CDR3 is TGTGCCAGCAGCCCGGGACTCGAAGGGAACATTCAGTACTTC.

The chain combines TRBV6-5 with TRBJ1-6, with 8 bases matching TRBD1. Trimming took 6 bases from V and 11 from J; bases not matched to a gene: 6. The germline CDR1 and CDR2 sequences are MNHEY and SVGAGI. The CDR3 sequence is 13 residues long. In nucleotides, the CDR3 is TGTGCCAGCAGCGGGGACAGGTATCCACCCCTCCACTTT. Residues: CASSGDRYPPLHF.

With regard to this clone: The junction shows a germline mismatch at one end, possibly a read error. The genes are TRBV5-4 and TRBJ2-6; TRBD1 or TRBD2 may be the D gene (5 bases each). The germline V gene encodes CDR1 SGHNT and CDR2 YYREEE (reference sequence). CDR3 length: 16 residues. Written as DNA, the CDR3 is TGCGCCAGCAGCCCTTACGAGGGGAGTGGGGCCAACGTCCTGACTTTC. Translating it yields CASSPYEGSGANVLTF.

This clone has only a few counts. Compared with germline, one end of the junction differs, possibly owing to a read error. The rearrangement uses TRBV6-6 and TRBJ1-1, with D uncertain. The CDR3 contains 11 residues. Germline V lookup: CDR1 MNHNY, CDR2 SVGAGI (reference sequence). The CDR3 DNA reads TGTGCCAGCTGTTACGTCACTGAAGCTTTCTTT. Protein: CASCYVTEAFF.

The chain employs TRBV19 and TRBJ2-1; 11 positions match TRBD1. Per the germline V gene, CDR1 is LNHDA and CDR2 is SQIVND (reference sequence). V trimming: 5 bases; J trimming: 2 bases; junction bases outside the gene matches: 2. CDR3 size: 15 residues. The CDR3 DNA is TGTGCCAGTAGTGAGGGACAGGGGGCCTACAATGAGCAGTTCTTC. Translation gives CASSEGQGAYNEQFF. The full variable domain, rest sourced from reference TRBV19 and TRBJ2-1, is DGGITQSPKYLFRKEGQNVTLSCEQNLNHDAMYWYRQDPGQGLRLIYYSQIVNDFQKGDIAEGYSVSREKKESFPLTVTSAQKNPTAFYLCASSEGQGAYNEQFFGPGTRLTVL.

V gene TRBV27 combines with J gene TRBJ1-1; D gene unclear. The V gene's germline CDR1 is MNHEY and CDR2 SMNVEV (reference sequence). V lost 2 bases and J lost 5, with 12 bases in between. The CDR3 is 14 amino acids. CDR3 region: CASSLRADGTEAFF. CDR3 sequence (DNA): TGTGCCAGCAGTTTAAGGGCAGACGGGACTGAAGCTTTCTTT.

The chain employs TRBV7-9 and TRBJ1-6; D may be TRBD1 (5 bases). The CDR3 length is 15 residues. The ends were cut back, 0 bases at V and 9 bases at J, with 12 bases in the middle. CDR1 and CDR2 (germline): SEHNR, FQNEAQ (reference sequence). The CDR3 nucleotides read TGTGCCAGCAGCTTAGCGGGCAGGGACCTTTCACCCCTCCACTTT. Encoded protein: CASSLAGRDLSPLHF.

The genes are TRBV9 and TRBJ1-2, with a possible D match to TRBD1 (5 bases). The germline CDR1 and CDR2 sequences are SGDLS and YYNGEE. V gave up 4 bases and J gave up 6 bases, with 13 bases separating them. This CDR3 is built from 13 residues. CDR3 coding DNA: TGTGCCAGCAGCTCAACAGGATTTCATGGCTACACCTTC. This encodes CASSSTGFHGYTF.

The chain joins TRBV6-6 to TRBJ2-1; a possible D gene is TRBD1 (5 bases). Germline V lookup: CDR1 MNHNY, CDR2 SVGAGI (reference sequence). The CDR3 sequence is 15 residues long. V shed 4 bases and J shed 0 bases, with 10 bases lying between them. The CDR3 coding sequence is TGTGCCAGCAGTTGGGTTAGGGGCTCCTACAATGAGCAGTTCTTC. Residues: CASSWVRGSYNEQFF.

The chain combines TRBV5-1 with TRBJ1-5; 9 bases are a match to TRBD1. In germline, CDR1 is SGHRS, CDR2 YFSETQ. V gave up 4 bases and J gave up 6 bases; unmatched junction bases: 8. This CDR3 is 15 amino acids long. The CDR3 DNA reads as TGCGCCAGCAGCCAAACAGGGGGCAGGAGTCAGCCCCAGCATTTT. Encoded protein: CASSQTGGRSQPQHF.

The V call is TRBV29-1, the J call TRBJ2-3; 7 nucleotides line up with TRBD2. V lost 3 bases and J lost 2; bases outside the gene matches: 2. Per the germline V gene, CDR1 is SQVTM and CDR2 is ANQGSEA. The CDR3 contains 13 residues. The CDR3 protein is CSVDRGDTDTQYF. The CDR3 DNA follows: TGCAGCGTTGACCGGGGGGACACAGATACGCAGTATTTT.

V is TRBV18 and J is TRBJ2-3; D not certain. This CDR3 has 13 amino acids. Germline CDR1 and CDR2: KGHSH and LQKENI. The V end was cut by 0 bases, the J end by 5 bases, with 6 bases between. CDR3 coding DNA: TGTGCCAGCTCACCACCTTCAGAAGATACGCAGTATTTT. The encoded protein is CASSPPSEDTQYF.

Written as DNA, the CDR3 is TGCGCCAGCAGCACTGGGACAGCCGGCCAAACCGGGGAGCTGTTTTTT. It codes for CASSTGTAGQTGELFF. The chain couples TRBV5-1 to TRBJ2-2; TRBD1 agrees at 7 bases. Germline V gene data show CDR1 as SGHRS and CDR2 as YFSETQ. CDR3 length: 16 residues. V shed 4 bases and J 5 bases; nucleotides not matched to a gene: 11.

This chain joins TRBV30 and TRBJ2-7; no definite D call. Trimming shortened V by 2 bases and J by 9 bases, and 14 bases separated the two germline ends. The CDR3 length is 12 residues. Germline-derived CDR1 and CDR2 are GTSNPN and SVGIG (reference sequence). CDR3 coding DNA: TGTGCCTGGAGTCCGCCCCCCATGGGGCAGTACTTC. It specifies CAWSPPPMGQYF.

The chain has TRBV18 and TRBJ1-5; D perhaps matches TRBD1 (6 bases). CDR1 and CDR2 from the germline V gene are KGHSH and LQKENI. The CDR3 is 14 residues long. Trimming pared 8 bases from V and 5 bases from J, leaving 16 bases between. The CDR3 DNA reads as TGTGCCAGCAGCAACCTACAGGGAGATCAGCCCCAGCATTTT. Amino acid sequence: CASSNLQGDQPQHF.

The V and J genes are TRBV21-1 and TRBJ1-5; the table's D call of TRBD1 was not tested on the DNA. TRBV21-1 is flagged as a pseudogene. The CDR3 extends over 16 amino acids. The CDR3, as DNA: TGTGCCAGCAGCAAATTGGGGACAGGGGGCAATCAGCCCCAGCATTTT. Translation: CASSKLGTGGNQPQHF.

This clone was counted a single time. The gene calls are TRBV7-2 and TRBJ1-5; possibly TRBD1 for D (5 bases). Germline-derived CDR1 and CDR2 are SGHTA and FQGNSA. Trimming cost V 4 bases and J 4 bases, with 11 bases left between them. The CDR3 has 14 amino acids. The CDR3 DNA sequence: TGTGCCAGCAGCTCCCAGGGCATAAATCAGCCCCAGCATTTT. Translation: CASSSQGINQPQHF.

The V call is TRBV30, the J call TRBJ1-2; D is ambiguous. The CDR3 is 14 residues long. CDR1 and CDR2 (germline): GTSNPN, SVGIG (reference sequence). The germline V and J ends were trimmed by 0 bases and 8 bases, with 16 bases remaining between them. CDR3 sequence (DNA): TGTGCCTGGAGTGTTCATATTGTCGTCGGGGGCTACACCTTC. Amino acid sequence: CAWSVHIVVGGYTF.

The J gene is TRBJ2-7, the V gene TRBV19, with 9 bases fitting TRBD1. The CDR3 runs to 14 residues. The junction had 6 bases not matched to a gene; V was cut back by 6 bases and J by 3 bases. CDR1 LNHDA and CDR2 SQIVND come from the germline V gene (reference sequence). CDR3 nucleotides: TGTGCCAGTAGCGCGGGACAGGGACGCTACGAGCAGTACTTC. As protein: CASSAGQGRYEQYF.

The gene calls are TRBV2 and TRBJ2-6; D ambiguous. Trimming cost V 2 bases and J 7 bases, with 6 bases left between them. The germline CDR1 and CDR2 sequences are SNHLY and FYNNEI. The CDR3 spans 13 residues. CDR3 DNA: TGTGCCAGCAGTGAAAGGGCAGCCAACGTCCTGACTTTC. Translated, it gives CASSERAANVLTF.

This chain joins TRBV5-1 and TRBJ2-2; TRBD1 agrees at 7 bases. Trimming took 3 bases from V and 3 from J; bases not matched to a gene: 5. The germline CDR1 and CDR2 sequences are SGHRS and YFSETQ. This CDR3 contains 15 residues. CDR3 in DNA: TGCGCCAGCAGCTCCAGACAGGGTCACACCGGGGAGCTGTTTTTT. The encoded protein is CASSSRQGHTGELFF.